The next 17 T cell receptor beta chains were all read from a single sample in a study of blood T cell repertoires in COVID-19. The method was immunoSEQ multiplex PCR; TCRdb's version includes in-frame clones alone and lacks a portion of them. This table has a few hundred thousand clones, around 87% appearing once. The sequenced sample consisted of PBMCs or T cells enriched from blood (not recorded which). These receptors originate from a woman younger than 30 with acute COVID-19.

Only a few counts were recorded for this clone. This chain links TRBV19 with TRBJ1-5; the D gene is possibly TRBD1 (6 bases). This CDR3 spans 14 amino acids. V lost 1 base and J lost 8, with 12 bases in between. The germline gives CDR1 LNHDA, CDR2 SQIVND (reference sequence). Here the CDR3 reads CASSIGTGRKPQHF. CDR3 sequence (DNA): TGTGCCAGTAGTATAGGTACAGGGCGGAAGCCCCAGCATTTT.

The chain links TRBV9 to TRBJ1-2, with D tentatively TRBD1 (5 bases). CDR3 length: 12 amino acids. Looked up from germline, CDR1 is SGDLS and CDR2 is YYNGEE. Trimming cost V 0 bases and J 6 bases, with 6 bases left between them. For the CDR3, the DNA is TGTGCCAGCAGCGTAGGGGGCGATGGCTACACCTTC. Its protein is CASSVGGDGYTF.

The chain couples TRBV24-1 to TRBJ1-3, with 7 nucleotides matching TRBD1. With 10 bases clipped from V and 0 bases from J, the junction kept 2 bases outside the gene matches. The CDR3 is made up of 13 amino acids. The germline CDR1 and CDR2 sequences are KGHDR and SFDVKD. The CDR3 loop reads CATQGDSGNTIYF. The CDR3 DNA sequence: TGTGCCACGCAGGGGGACTCTGGAAACACCATATATTTT.

V gene TRBV9 combines with J gene TRBJ2-7, with 8 bases fitting TRBD1. The germline CDR1 and CDR2 sequences are SGDLS and YYNGEE. V lost 4 bases and J lost 4; bases outside the gene matches: 4. CDR3 length: 13 residues. The CDR3 DNA reads as TGTGCCAGCAGCATCCGGGACAGGTACGAGCAGTACTTC. Residues: CASSIRDRYEQYF.

This chain uses TRBV5-1 with TRBJ2-7; maybe TRBD2 (6 bases). Germline V gene lookup returns CDR1 SGHRS and CDR2 YFSETQ. Trimming took 1 base from V and 3 from J, leaving 11 bases between them. The CDR3 runs to 14 residues. CDR3 residues: CASSLMGTHYEQYF. CDR3 coding DNA: TGCGCCAGCAGCTTGATGGGGACTCACTACGAGCAGTACTTC.

This clone was observed a single time. This CDR3 is CAWRKTGGNQPQHF. The DNA of the CDR3 is TGTGCCTGGAGGAAGACAGGGGGAAATCAGCCCCAGCATTTT. V is TRBV30 and J is TRBJ1-5, with 9 positions matching TRBD1. The CDR3 consists of 14 residues. V trimming: 3 bases; J trimming: 4 bases; junction bases outside the gene matches: 4. CDR1 and CDR2 from the germline V gene are GTSNPN and SVGIG (reference sequence).

This clone was counted a single time. The genes are TRBV19 and TRBJ1-2; the match to TRBD1 covers 11 bases. The V gene's germline CDR1 is LNHDA and CDR2 SQIVND (reference sequence). V lost 5 bases to trimming and J lost 4 bases; unmatched junction nucleotides: 0. The CDR3 has 13 amino acids. CDR3 residues: CASSGTGGYGYTF. As DNA, the CDR3 is TGTGCCAGTAGTGGGACAGGGGGCTATGGCTACACCTTC.

The chain employs TRBV7-9 and TRBJ2-1; 10 nucleotides match TRBD2. V dropped 2 bases and J dropped 14; count of bases not matched to a gene: 9. This CDR3 has 14 residues. CDR1 SEHNR and CDR2 FQNEAQ come from the germline V gene (reference sequence). The CDR3 protein is CASSLQTSGVGEFF. DNA for the CDR3: TGTGCCAGCAGCTTACAAACTAGCGGGGTGGGAGAGTTCTTC.

V gene TRBV12-3 or TRBV12-4 combines with J gene TRBJ1-6; D not resolved. Trimming removed 3 bases at V and 4 bases at J, with 4 bases between. This CDR3 contains 13 residues. This CDR3 is CASSLEYNSPLHF. The CDR3 bases are TGTGCCAGCAGTTTGGAGTATAATTCACCCCTCCACTTT.

The chain couples TRBV18 to TRBJ2-3, with D tentatively TRBD1 (5 bases). This CDR3 contains 15 residues. Per germline, CDR1 KGHSH and CDR2 LQKENI. Trimming removed 2 bases from V and 1 base from J, with 10 bases in between. The CDR3 loop is CASSPIGARTDTQYF. As DNA, the CDR3 is TGTGCCAGCTCACCAATAGGGGCGCGCACAGATACGCAGTATTTT.

The chain carries TRBV5-1 and TRBJ2-5; D is possibly TRBD1 (6 bases). Germline assignment: CDR1 SGHRS and CDR2 YFSETQ. The CDR3 sequence is 15 residues long. The V gene lost 4 bases and the J gene lost 1 base, with 14 bases spanning the gap. The CDR3 loop is CASSPGQLIQETQYF. Here the CDR3 DNA reads TGCGCCAGCAGCCCCGGACAGCTGATCCAAGAGACCCAGTACTTC.

This clone was observed once. This chain links TRBV11-3 with TRBJ2-7; TRBD2 aligns across 8 bases. The V gene's germline CDR1 is SGHNT and CDR2 YENEEA. With 4 bases clipped from V and 5 bases from J, the junction kept 10 bases outside the gene matches. The CDR3 has 15 amino acids. The CDR3 sequence is CASSSQREIRNEQYF. The CDR3 nucleotides read TGTGCCAGCAGCTCCCAGCGGGAGATTCGGAACGAGCAGTACTTC.

This chain uses TRBV11-2 with TRBJ2-1, with D tentatively TRBD1 (5 bases). This CDR3 comprises 13 residues. In germline, CDR1 is SGHAT, CDR2 FQNNGV. Trimming took off 7 bases at V and 5 bases at J, with 12 bases between the two ends. Here the CDR3 reads CASTLGRNNEQFF. Written as DNA, the CDR3 is TGTGCCAGCACCCTGGGGCGGAACAATGAGCAGTTCTTC.

V usage is TRBV15 and J usage is TRBJ2-1, with 8 bases aligning to TRBD2. Trimming cost V 2 bases and J 7 bases; bases outside gene matches: 13. This CDR3 is 17 amino acids long. The V gene's germline CDR1 is LNHNV and CDR2 YYDKDF (reference sequence). In nucleotides, the CDR3 is TGTGCCACCAGCAGATCGCCCGGGACTAGGTTATTAAATGAGCAGTTCTTC. This encodes CATSRSPGTRLLNEQFF. The full variable domain, its missing parts supplied by reference TRBV15 and TRBJ2-1, is DAMVIQNPRYQVTQFGKPVTLSCSQTLNHNVMYWYQQKSSQAPKLLFHYYDKDFNNEADTPDNFQSRRPNTSFCFLDIRSPGLGDTAMYLCATSRSPGTRLLNEQFFGPGTRLTVL.

The rearrangement joins TRBV27 to TRBJ2-7; TRBD2 is a possible D gene (5 bases). The germline CDR1 and CDR2 sequences are MNHEY and SMNVEV (reference sequence). V lost 0 bases to trimming and J lost 4 bases, with 7 bases between them. There are 13 residues in the CDR3. The CDR3 region is CASSLSERYEQYF. The CDR3 bases are TGTGCCAGCAGTTTATCCGAGCGGTACGAGCAGTACTTC.

This chain connects TRBV11-3 to TRBJ2-5; no clear D. Trimming stripped 2 bases from V and 4 bases from J, with 2 bases between. Germline V gene sequence: CDR1 SGHNT, CDR2 YENEEA. The CDR3 extends over 11 amino acids. CDR3 region: CASSLLETQYF. In DNA, the CDR3 is TGTGCCAGCAGCTTACTAGAGACCCAGTACTTC.

The rearrangement joins TRBV10-3 to TRBJ1-6; 12 nucleotides line up with TRBD1. Germline CDR1 ENHRY, CDR2 SYGVKD. The V segment lost 6 bases and the J segment 6 bases; nucleotides outside the gene matches: 9. The length of the CDR3 is 17 residues. Here the CDR3 DNA reads TGTGCCATCAGGGGGACAGGGGGCGACTTTTTTAATTCACCCCTCCACTTT. Its translation: CAIRGTGGDFFNSPLHF.